This TCR beta chain was found in a study of beta chain features in type 1 diabetes. Of note for this clone: Its antigen is unidentified.

Expressed TCRB transcripts were sequenced because the entire RNA isolate underwent reverse transcription. Mean read depth for naive, central memory and regulatory T cell samples was about 3.6 million reads. The table came from immunoSEQ multiplex PCR; TCRdb's copy has only in-frame clones and leaves some out. The table has roughly 700,000 clones, over 10% seen once. This CDR3 has 14 amino acids. Trimming left V 6 bases short and J 0 bases short, with 10 bases between. Looked up from germline, CDR1 is SGHRS and CDR2 is YFSETQ. The study, taken as a whole, reports: A moderate, significant TCRB CDR3 shortening appeared in type 1 diabetes across four CD4+ subsets.

The TCR sequence derives from a man between 18 and 29 years old with type 1 diabetes. V gene TRBV5-1 combines with J gene TRBJ2-4; weak D call: TRBD2 (5 bases). The sequenced sample consisted of naive CD4+ T cells from blood. DNA of the CDR3: TGCGCCAGCAAGGCAGCGGTAGCCAAAAACATTCAGTACTTC. Amino acid sequence: CASKAAVAKNIQYF. Complete variable domain (other parts from reference TRBV5-1 and TRBJ2-4): KAGVTQTPRYLIKTRGQQVTLSCSPISGHRSVSWYQQTPGQGLQFLFEYFSETQRNKGNFPGRFSGRQFSNSRSEMNVSTLELGDSALYLCASKAAVAKNIQYFGAGTRLSVL.